Included here is one T cell receptor (beta chain) sequence, with context. No antigen is known for it. The germline V gene has CDR1 SGHNT and CDR2 YYREEE (reference sequence). V was clipped by 4 bases and J by 2 bases, with 13 bases between them. The CDR3 has 15 residues. The data were taken from a study of identifying expanded T cells in peripheral blood. No infections or other immune events were documented during collection. Study-level points and caveats: Over about two and four weeks, about 17 and 20 clones changed, versus 1.2 between replicates.

Repertoires were generated with immunoSEQ multiplex PCR, while TCRdb's copy carries only in-frame clones and drops some. The sample lists about 91,000 clones, about 91% occurring once. The chain uses TRBV5-4 and TRBJ2-1, with D tentatively TRBD1 (6 bases). Sequencing was carried out using blood. The sequence was collected from a person between 18 and 69 years old in good health. The DNA of the CDR3 is TGTGCCAGCAGCCCGTCGGACAGCCCCTACAATGAGCAGTTCTTC. The encoded protein is CASSPSDSPYNEQFF.